Presented here are 22 T cell receptor beta chains from one specimen sequenced in a study of CD8 T cells in Susac syndrome. RNA amounts of about 0.5 to 1 ug underwent reverse transcription with random hexamers. TCRdb reanalysed the immunoSEQ multiplex PCR reads using MiXCR and keeps one entry per CDR3 protein. The sample yields about 210,000 distinct CDR3 sequences, 93% seen once. The sample taken for sequencing was CD4+ T cells from PBMCs. The receptors stem from a human donor in good health.

The rearrangement uses TRBV28 and TRBJ1-2, with D unresolved. V was trimmed by 6 bases and J by 4 bases, leaving 6 bases between them. The CDR3 runs to 11 residues. Per the germline V gene, CDR1 is MDHEN and CDR2 is SYDVKM. CDR3 nucleotides: TGTGCCAGCAGCCGAATCTATGGCTACACCTTC. This gives the protein CASSRIYGYTF.

This clonotype was counted a few times. The rearrangement links TRBV28 to TRBJ1-4, with D perhaps matching TRBD1 (5 bases). V was clipped by 3 bases and J by 3 bases, with 11 bases between them. The CDR3 runs to 15 residues. Germline CDR1 reads MDHEN; CDR2 reads SYDVKM. The CDR3 reads CASSLSTGPNEKLFF. CDR3 DNA: TGTGCCAGCAGTTTGAGTACAGGCCCTAATGAAAAACTGTTTTTT.

The chain employs TRBV27 and TRBJ2-2; tentatively, D is TRBD1 (5 bases). Trimming stripped 2 bases from V and 6 bases from J, with 10 bases between. Germline lookup yields CDR1 MNHEY and CDR2 SMNVEV (reference sequence). The CDR3 contains 14 residues. CDR3 nucleotides: TGTGCCAGCAGTTTACGACAGTACCCCGGGGAGCTGTTTTTT. It translates to CASSLRQYPGELFF.

The J gene is TRBJ2-2, the V gene TRBV29-1, with a possible D match to TRBD2 (5 bases). The CDR3 extends over 16 amino acids. Trimming stripped 0 bases from V and 3 bases from J, with 14 bases between. The V gene's germline CDR1 is SQVTM and CDR2 ANQGSEA. The CDR3 DNA reads as TGCAGCGTTGAAGATCCTCTGACGGGATACACCGGGGAGCTGTTTTTT. It encodes CSVEDPLTGYTGELFF.

The CDR3 here is CASSRRDGDTGELFF. The CDR3 coding sequence is TGCGCCAGCAGCCGCCGGGACGGAGACACCGGGGAGCTGTTTTTT. The V call is TRBV4-1, the J call TRBJ2-2; D is tentatively TRBD1 or TRBD2 (5 bases each). Trimming pared 4 bases from V and 3 bases from J, leaving 12 bases between. The germline V gene encodes CDR1 MGHRA and CDR2 YSYEKL. There are 15 residues in the CDR3.

V gene TRBV30 combines with J gene TRBJ1-1; the D is unclear. CDR1 is GTSNPN and CDR2 is SVGIG in the germline V gene (reference sequence). There are 11 residues in the CDR3. The germline V and J ends were trimmed by 5 bases and 3 bases, with 7 bases remaining between them. The CDR3 nucleotides read TGTGCCTGGGGACGGTACACTGAAGCTTTCTTT. It codes for CAWGRYTEAFF.

The chain combines TRBV28 with TRBJ1-5; 7 bases agree with TRBD1. The CDR3 totals 16 residues. CDR1 and CDR2 from the germline V gene are MDHEN and SYDVKM. The ends lost 7 bases at V and 4 bases at J; junction bases unmatched: 13. CDR3 loop: CASIPRRGTVNQPQHF. CDR3 sequence (DNA): TGTGCCAGCATCCCCCGGCGGGGGACAGTTAATCAGCCCCAGCATTTT. The full variable domain, in which reference TRBV28 and TRBJ1-5 provide the parts outside the CDR3, is DVKVTQSSRYLVKRTGEKVFLECVQDMDHENMFWYRQDPGLGLRLIYFSYDVKMKEKGDIPEGYSVSREKKERFSLILESASTNQTSMYLCASIPRRGTVNQPQHFGDGTRLSIL.

In DNA, the CDR3 is TGTGCCAGCAGCCAAGAAGGGCCGGGGGTCACCGGGGAGCTGTTTTTT. It codes for CASSQEGPGVTGELFF. The chain links TRBV3-1 to TRBJ2-2, with a weak D call TRBD2 (6 bases). CDR3 length equals 16 residues. Germline V CDR1 and CDR2: LGHDT, YNNKEL (reference sequence). V was trimmed by 0 bases and J by 4 bases, leaving 12 bases between them.

The chain recombines TRBV24-1 with TRBJ2-3; no clear D gene. V gave up 5 bases and J gave up 7 bases, with 9 bases separating them. The germline gives CDR1 KGHDR, CDR2 SFDVKD. This CDR3 region has 12 residues. DNA of the CDR3: TGTGCCACCAGTGTCCAAGGAAATACGCAGTATTTT. It specifies CATSVQGNTQYF.

The gene calls are TRBV3-1 and TRBJ1-3; D might be TRBD1 (5 bases). CDR1 LGHDT and CDR2 YNNKEL come from the germline V gene (reference sequence). This CDR3 has 17 residues. Trimming took 1 base from V and 2 from J, leaving 15 bases between them. CDR3 DNA sequence: TGTGCCAGCAGCCAAGGGGCAGGGATTATTCCTGGAAACACCATATATTTT. This translates into CASSQGAGIIPGNTIYF. Full variable domain (missing parts from reference TRBV3-1 and TRBJ1-3): DTAVSQTPKYLVTQMGNDKSIKCEQNLGHDTMYWYKQDSKKFLKIMFSYNNKELIINETVPNRFSPKSPDKAHLNLHINSLELGDSAVYFCASSQGAGIIPGNTIYFGEGSWLTVV.

The rearrangement joins TRBV29-1 to TRBJ2-3, with D perhaps assigned TRBD1 or TRBD2 (6 bases each). The V gene's germline CDR1 is SQVTM and CDR2 ANQGSEA. Trimming took 6 bases from V and 6 from J, leaving 16 bases between them. The CDR3 is 13 residues long. In DNA form, the CDR3 reads TGCAGCGTCAAGACAGGAGGGTCTGATACGCAGTATTTT. It encodes CSVKTGGSDTQYF.

The chain links TRBV29-1 to TRBJ2-3, with D perhaps TRBD1 (5 bases). Germline V lookup: CDR1 SQVTM, CDR2 ANQGSEA. The CDR3 extends over 13 amino acids. The germline V and J ends were trimmed by 4 bases and 0 bases, with 8 bases remaining between them. In DNA, the CDR3 is TGCAGCGTTGCGACAGCTAGCACAGATACGCAGTATTTT. Translating it yields CSVATASTDTQYF.

This CDR3 reads CASSTYRGSGNQPQHF. CDR3 in DNA: TGTGCCAGTAGTACCTACAGGGGCTCAGGCAATCAGCCCCAGCATTTT. The chain uses TRBV19 and TRBJ1-5; 7 nucleotides match TRBD1. The J segment lost 2 bases and the V segment lost 4 bases, leaving 8 bases of the junction unmatched. This CDR3 comprises 16 residues. Per the germline V gene, CDR1 is LNHDA and CDR2 is SQIVND (reference sequence).

The rearrangement links TRBV5-1 to TRBJ2-1; D might be TRBD2 (5 bases). V lost 4 bases to trimming and J lost 5 bases, with 10 bases between them. Germline V gene data show CDR1 as SGHRS and CDR2 as YFSETQ. The CDR3 totals 13 residues. The CDR3 is CASSDRLNNEQFF. For the CDR3, the DNA is TGCGCCAGCAGCGACCGACTAAACAATGAGCAGTTCTTC. Together with reference TRBV5-1 and TRBJ2-1, the CDR3 gives the full variable domain: KAGVTQTPRYLIKTRGQQVTLSCSPISGHRSVSWYQQTPGQGLQFLFEYFSETQRNKGNFPGRFSGRQFSNSRSEMNVSTLELGDSALYLCASSDRLNNEQFFGPGTRLTVL.

This clonotype was seen a few times. The V and J genes are TRBV5-4 and TRBJ1-1; possible D gene TRBD1, 6 bases. Germline-derived CDR1 and CDR2 are SGHNT and YYREEE (reference sequence). This CDR3 has 14 residues. V was trimmed by 1 base and J by 0 bases, leaving 7 bases between them. CDR3 nucleotide sequence: TGTGCCAGCAGCTTGCGACAGGTGAACACTGAAGCTTTCTTT. Protein sequence: CASSLRQVNTEAFF. Variable domain in full (rest from reference TRBV5-4 and TRBJ1-1): ETGVTQSPTHLIKTRGQQVTLRCSSQSGHNTVSWYQQALGQGPQFIFQYYREEENGRGNFPPRFSGLQFPNYSSELNVNALELDDSALYLCASSLRQVNTEAFFGQGTRLTVV.

The gene calls are TRBV7-2 and TRBJ2-7; no firm D call. Trimming removed 2 bases from V and 4 bases from J, with 12 bases in between. The CDR3 totals 14 residues. Germline CDR1 is SGHTA and CDR2 is FQGNSA. CDR3: CASSLFVGPYEQYV. CDR3 nucleotide sequence: TGTGCCAGCAGCTTATTTGTAGGGCCTTACGAGCAGTACGTC.

This sequence joins TRBV5-1 and TRBJ1-6; D not certain. CDR3 size: 15 residues. CDR1 SGHRS and CDR2 YFSETQ come from the germline V gene. V was cut by 0 bases and J by 7 bases, with 11 bases left in between. The CDR3 bases are TGCGCCAGCAGCTTGGAAATGGTCGGGAATTCACCCCTCCACTTT. This encodes CASSLEMVGNSPLHF.

The CDR3 here is CASSSGQGTSPLHF. The CDR3 region has the DNA TGTGCCAGCAGTTCGGGGCAGGGGACTTCACCCCTCCACTTT. The gene calls are TRBV6-5 and TRBJ1-6; perhaps TRBD1 as D (6 bases). The CDR3 loop spans 14 amino acids. The ends were cut back, 4 bases at V and 9 bases at J, with 13 bases in the middle. Germline V CDR1 and CDR2: MNHEY, SVGAGI.

This clonotype was counted once. The rearrangement uses TRBV12-3 or TRBV12-4 and TRBJ2-1; 7 bases fit TRBD1. Unmatched junction bases numbered 6, after V lost 3 bases and J lost 1 base. This CDR3 is 16 amino acids long. As DNA, the CDR3 is TGTGCCAGCAGTTTCCGGTCAGGGGGATCCTACAATGAGCAGTTCTTC. This gives the protein CASSFRSGGSYNEQFF.

The genes are TRBV5-1 and TRBJ2-1, with D perhaps matching TRBD1 (5 bases). Germline CDR1 reads SGHRS; CDR2 reads YFSETQ. Trimming removed 0 bases from V and 0 bases from J, with 10 bases in between. This CDR3 is built from 16 residues. Written as DNA, the CDR3 is TGCGCCAGCAGCTTGGGTTCAGGGCACTCCTACAATGAGCAGTTCTTC. Encoded protein: CASSLGSGHSYNEQFF.

This rearrangement joins TRBV29-1 to TRBJ1-4, with D possibly being TRBD1 (5 bases). Germline V lookup: CDR1 SQVTM, CDR2 ANQGSEA. V was shortened by 0 bases and J by 0 bases, with 11 bases between the two germline ends. The CDR3 sequence is 16 residues long. CDR3 in amino acids: CSVEDPTDPTNEKLFF. The CDR3 region has the DNA TGCAGCGTTGAAGATCCGACAGACCCAACTAATGAAAAACTGTTTTTT.

The chain combines TRBV10-3 with TRBJ2-1, with D unclear. The CDR3 consists of 12 residues. V was trimmed by 11 bases and J by 7 bases, leaving 15 bases between them. Germline CDR1 is ENHRY and CDR2 is SYGVKD. This CDR3 reads CAAGPNGNEQFF. DNA of the CDR3: TGTGCCGCAGGACCTAACGGTAATGAGCAGTTCTTC.